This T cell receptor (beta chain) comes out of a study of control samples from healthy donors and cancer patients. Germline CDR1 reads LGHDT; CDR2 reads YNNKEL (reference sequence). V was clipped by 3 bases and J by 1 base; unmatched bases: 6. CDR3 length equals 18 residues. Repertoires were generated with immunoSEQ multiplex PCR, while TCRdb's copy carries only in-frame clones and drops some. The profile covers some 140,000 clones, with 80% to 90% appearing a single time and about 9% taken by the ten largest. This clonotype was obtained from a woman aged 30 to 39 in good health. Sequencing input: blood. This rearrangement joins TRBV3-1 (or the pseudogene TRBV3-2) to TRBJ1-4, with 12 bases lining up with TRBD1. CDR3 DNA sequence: TGTGCCAGCAGCCAGAACCGGGACAGGGGGCGAACTAATGAAAAACTGTTTTTT. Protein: CASSQNRDRGRTNEKLFF.